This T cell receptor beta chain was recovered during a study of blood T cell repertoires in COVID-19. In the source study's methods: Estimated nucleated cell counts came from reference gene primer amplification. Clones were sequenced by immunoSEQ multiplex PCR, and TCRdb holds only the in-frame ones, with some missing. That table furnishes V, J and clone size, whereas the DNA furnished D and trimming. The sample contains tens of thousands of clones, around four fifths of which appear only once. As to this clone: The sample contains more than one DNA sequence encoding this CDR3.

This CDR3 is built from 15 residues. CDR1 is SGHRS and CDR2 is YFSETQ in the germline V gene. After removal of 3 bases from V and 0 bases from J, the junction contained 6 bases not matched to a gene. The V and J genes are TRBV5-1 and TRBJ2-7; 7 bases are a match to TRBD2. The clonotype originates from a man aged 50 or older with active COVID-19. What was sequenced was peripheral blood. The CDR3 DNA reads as TGCGCCAGCAGCTGGGCCGGGGGGAGCTCCTACGAGCAGTACTTC. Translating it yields CASSWAGGSSYEQYF. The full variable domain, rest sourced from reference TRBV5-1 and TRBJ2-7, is KAGVTQTPRYLIKTRGQQVTLSCSPISGHRSVSWYQQTPGQGLQFLFEYFSETQRNKGNFPGRFSGRQFSNSRSEMNVSTLELGDSALYLCASSWAGGSSYEQYFGPGTRLTVT.